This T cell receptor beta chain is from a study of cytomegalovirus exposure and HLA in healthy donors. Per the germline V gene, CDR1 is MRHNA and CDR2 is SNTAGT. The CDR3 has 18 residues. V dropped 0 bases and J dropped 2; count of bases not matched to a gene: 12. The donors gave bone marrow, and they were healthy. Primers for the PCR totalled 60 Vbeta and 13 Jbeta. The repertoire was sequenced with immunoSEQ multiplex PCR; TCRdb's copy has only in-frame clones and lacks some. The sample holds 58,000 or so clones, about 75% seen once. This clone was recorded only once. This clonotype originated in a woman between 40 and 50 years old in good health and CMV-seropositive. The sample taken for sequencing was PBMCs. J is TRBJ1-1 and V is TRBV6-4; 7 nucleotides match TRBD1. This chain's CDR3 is CASSDSAPDRDQNTEAFF. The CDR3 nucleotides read TGTGCCAGCAGTGACTCGGCCCCCGACAGGGACCAAAACACTGAAGCTTTCTTT.